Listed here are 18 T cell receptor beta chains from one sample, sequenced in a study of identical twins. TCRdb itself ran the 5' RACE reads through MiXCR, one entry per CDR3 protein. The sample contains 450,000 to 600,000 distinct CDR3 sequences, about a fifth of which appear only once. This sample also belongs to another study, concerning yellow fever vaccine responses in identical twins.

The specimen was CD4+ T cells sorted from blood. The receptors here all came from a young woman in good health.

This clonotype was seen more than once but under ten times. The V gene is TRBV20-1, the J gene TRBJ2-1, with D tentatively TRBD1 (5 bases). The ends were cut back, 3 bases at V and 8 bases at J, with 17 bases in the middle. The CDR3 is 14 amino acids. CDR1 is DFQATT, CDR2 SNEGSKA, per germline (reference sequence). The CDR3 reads CSARGTGPRDEQFF. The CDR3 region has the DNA TGCAGTGCTAGGGGCACAGGCCCCAGGGATGAGCAGTTCTTC.

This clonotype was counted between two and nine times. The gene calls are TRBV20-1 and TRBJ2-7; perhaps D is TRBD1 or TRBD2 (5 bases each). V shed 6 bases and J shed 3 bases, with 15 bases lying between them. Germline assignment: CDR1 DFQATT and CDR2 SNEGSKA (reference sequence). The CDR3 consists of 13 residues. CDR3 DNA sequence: TGCAGTGCCACCCGGGGCACTATCTACGAGCAGTACTTC. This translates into CSATRGTIYEQYF.

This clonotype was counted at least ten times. CDR3: CASSRTVEQYF. As DNA, the CDR3 is TGTGCCAGCAGCCGCACGGTCGAGCAGTACTTC. The rearrangement links TRBV11-2 to TRBJ2-7; D is unclear. The V gene's germline CDR1 is SGHAT and CDR2 FQNNGV. This CDR3 is 11 amino acids long. Trimming stripped 5 bases from V and 6 bases from J, with 8 bases between.

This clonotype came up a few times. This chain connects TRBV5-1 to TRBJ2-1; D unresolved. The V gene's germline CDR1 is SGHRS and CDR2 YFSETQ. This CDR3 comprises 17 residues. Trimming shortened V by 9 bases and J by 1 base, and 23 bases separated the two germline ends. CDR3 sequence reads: CATIACHFLMSYNEQFF. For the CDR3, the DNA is TGCGCCACCATAGCTTGCCATTTTTTAATGTCCTACAATGAGCAGTTCTTC.

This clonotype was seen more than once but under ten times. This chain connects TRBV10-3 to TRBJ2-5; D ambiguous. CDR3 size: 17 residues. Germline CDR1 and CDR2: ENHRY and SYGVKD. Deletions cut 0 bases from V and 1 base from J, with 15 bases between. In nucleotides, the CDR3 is TGTGCCATCAGTGAGTCGGCTACAATTGGGGTCCAAGAGACCCAGTACTTC. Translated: CAISESATIGVQETQYF.

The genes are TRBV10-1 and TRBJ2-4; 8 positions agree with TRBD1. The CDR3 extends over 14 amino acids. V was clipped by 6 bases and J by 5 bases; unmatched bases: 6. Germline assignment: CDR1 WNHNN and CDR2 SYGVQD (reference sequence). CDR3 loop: CASSEPGQENIQYF. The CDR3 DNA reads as TGCGCCAGCAGCGAACCGGGACAGGAAAACATTCAGTACTTC.

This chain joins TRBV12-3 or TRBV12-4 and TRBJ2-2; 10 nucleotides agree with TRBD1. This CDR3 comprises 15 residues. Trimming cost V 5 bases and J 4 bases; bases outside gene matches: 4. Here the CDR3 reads CASSADRGTTGELFF. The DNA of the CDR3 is TGTGCCAGCAGTGCGGACAGGGGGACCACCGGGGAGCTGTTTTTT.

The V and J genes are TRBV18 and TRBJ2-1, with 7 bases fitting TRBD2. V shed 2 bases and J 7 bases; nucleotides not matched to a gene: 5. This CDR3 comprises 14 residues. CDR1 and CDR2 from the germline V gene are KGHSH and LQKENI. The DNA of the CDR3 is TGTGCCAGCTCACCAGGACGGGAGGCGAATGAGCAGTTCTTC. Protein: CASSPGREANEQFF.

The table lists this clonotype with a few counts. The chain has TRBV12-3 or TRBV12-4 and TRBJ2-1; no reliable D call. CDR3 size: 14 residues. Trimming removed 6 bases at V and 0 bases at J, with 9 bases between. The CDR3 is CASRQQSSYNEQFF. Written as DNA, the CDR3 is TGTGCCAGCAGGCAGCAGAGCTCCTACAATGAGCAGTTCTTC.

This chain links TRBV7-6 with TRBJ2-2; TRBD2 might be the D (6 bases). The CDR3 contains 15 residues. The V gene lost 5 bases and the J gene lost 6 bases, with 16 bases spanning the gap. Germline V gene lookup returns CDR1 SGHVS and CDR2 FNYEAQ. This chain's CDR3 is CASSPRDWGAGELFF. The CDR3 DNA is TGTGCCAGCAGCCCCCGGGACTGGGGTGCCGGGGAGCTGTTTTTT.

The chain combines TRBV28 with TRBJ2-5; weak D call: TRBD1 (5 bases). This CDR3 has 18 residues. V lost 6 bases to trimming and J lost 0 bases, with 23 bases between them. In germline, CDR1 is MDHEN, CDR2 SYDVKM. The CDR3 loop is CASRPRNRGRDYQETQYF. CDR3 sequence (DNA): TGTGCCAGCAGACCAAGAAACAGAGGCAGGGATTACCAAGAGACCCAGTACTTC.

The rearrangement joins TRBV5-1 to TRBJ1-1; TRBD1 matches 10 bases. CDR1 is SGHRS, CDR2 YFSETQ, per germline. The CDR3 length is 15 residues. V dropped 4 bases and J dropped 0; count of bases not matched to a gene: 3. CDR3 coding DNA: TGCGCCAGCAGCGGGGGACAGGGGATGAACACTGAAGCTTTCTTT. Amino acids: CASSGGQGMNTEAFF. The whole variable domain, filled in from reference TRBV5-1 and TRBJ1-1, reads KAGVTQTPRYLIKTRGQQVTLSCSPISGHRSVSWYQQTPGQGLQFLFEYFSETQRNKGNFPGRFSGRQFSNSRSEMNVSTLELGDSALYLCASSGGQGMNTEAFFGQGTRLTVV.

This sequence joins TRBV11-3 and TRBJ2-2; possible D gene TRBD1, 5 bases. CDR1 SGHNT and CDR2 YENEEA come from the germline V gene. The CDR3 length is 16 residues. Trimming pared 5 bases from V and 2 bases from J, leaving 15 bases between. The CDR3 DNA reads TGTGCCAGCAGCCTACAACGGACACGTAACACCGGGGAGCTGTTTTTT. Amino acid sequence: CASSLQRTRNTGELFF.

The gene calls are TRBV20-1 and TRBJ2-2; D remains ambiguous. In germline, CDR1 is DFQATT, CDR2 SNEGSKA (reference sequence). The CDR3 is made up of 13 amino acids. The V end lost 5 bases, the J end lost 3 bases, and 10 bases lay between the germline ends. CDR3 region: CSARAWDTGELFF. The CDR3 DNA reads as TGCAGTGCTCGGGCCTGGGACACCGGGGAGCTGTTTTTT.

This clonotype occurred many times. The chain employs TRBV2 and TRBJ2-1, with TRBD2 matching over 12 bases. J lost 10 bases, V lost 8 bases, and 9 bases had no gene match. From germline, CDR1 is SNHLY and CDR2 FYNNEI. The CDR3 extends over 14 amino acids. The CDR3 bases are TGTGCCAGCCGACTAGCGGGGGCCCCCGGCGAGCAGTTCTTC. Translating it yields CASRLAGAPGEQFF.

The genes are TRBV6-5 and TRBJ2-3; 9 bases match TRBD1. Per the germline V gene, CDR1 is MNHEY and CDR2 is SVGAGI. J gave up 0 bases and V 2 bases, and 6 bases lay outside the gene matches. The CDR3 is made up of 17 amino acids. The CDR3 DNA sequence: TGTGCCAGCAGTTACAGGACAGGGGATACTAGCACAGATACGCAGTATTTT. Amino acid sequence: CASSYRTGDTSTDTQYF.

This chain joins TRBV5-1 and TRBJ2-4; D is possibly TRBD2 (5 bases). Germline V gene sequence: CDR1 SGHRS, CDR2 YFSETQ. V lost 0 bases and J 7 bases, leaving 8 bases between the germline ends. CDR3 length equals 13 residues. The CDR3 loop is CASSLGGLNIQYF. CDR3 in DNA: TGCGCCAGCAGCTTGGGCGGGCTCAACATTCAGTACTTC.

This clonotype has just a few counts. CDR3 sequence (DNA): TGCGCCAGCAGCTTGCGGGCCGCGGGAGGACTCACAGATACGCAGTATTTT. Amino acid sequence: CASSLRAAGGLTDTQYF. This chain uses TRBV5-1 with TRBJ2-3; TRBD2 matches at 8 bases. Germline lookup yields CDR1 SGHRS and CDR2 YFSETQ. This CDR3 region has 17 residues. The V gene end was trimmed by 1 base and the J gene end by 2 bases; junction bases not matched to a gene: 9.